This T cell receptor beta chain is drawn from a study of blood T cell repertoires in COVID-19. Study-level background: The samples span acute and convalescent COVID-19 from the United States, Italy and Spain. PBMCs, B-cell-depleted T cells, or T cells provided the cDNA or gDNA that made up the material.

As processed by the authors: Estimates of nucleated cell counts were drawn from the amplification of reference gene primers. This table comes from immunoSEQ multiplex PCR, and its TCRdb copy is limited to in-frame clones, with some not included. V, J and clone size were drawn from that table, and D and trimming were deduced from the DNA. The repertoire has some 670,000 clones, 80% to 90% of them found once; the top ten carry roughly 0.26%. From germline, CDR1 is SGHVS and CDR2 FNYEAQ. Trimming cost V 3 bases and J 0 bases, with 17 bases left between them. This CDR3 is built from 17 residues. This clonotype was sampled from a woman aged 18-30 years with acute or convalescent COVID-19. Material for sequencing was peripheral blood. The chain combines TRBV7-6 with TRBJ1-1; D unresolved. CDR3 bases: TGTGCCAGCAGCTTTCGCGGTGGCGGAAACATGAACACTGAAGCTTTCTTT. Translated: CASSFRGGGNMNTEAFF.